The sequence of this TCR beta chain was determined in a study of shared clonotypes between healthy human individuals. Per germline, CDR1 MGHRA and CDR2 YSYEKL. Trimming took off 2 bases at V and 1 base at J, with 12 bases between the two ends. The CDR3 totals 16 residues. This clone was recorded once. The repertoire was sequenced with immunoSEQ multiplex PCR; TCRdb's copy has only in-frame clones and lacks some. The table has 2,100,000 or so clones, 90% to 97% seen once. Sequencing input: naive CD4+ T cells sorted from blood. The subset is: CD45RA+ positively selected. This receptor was identified in a man between 18 and 29 years old in good health. The chain carries TRBV4-1 and TRBJ2-1; D is possibly TRBD2 (5 bases). CDR3 region: CASSQSTSLSYNEQFF. CDR3 bases: TGCGCCAGCAGCCAATCCACTAGTTTATCCTACAATGAGCAGTTCTTC.